Included here is one T cell receptor (beta chain) sequence, with context. V lost 0 bases and J lost 3; bases outside the gene matches: 4. The germline V gene has CDR1 LGHNA and CDR2 YNFKEQ. This CDR3 region has 15 residues. These data belong to a study of cytomegalovirus exposure and HLA in healthy donors. 60 Vbeta and 13 Jbeta primers were used in PCR. Method: immunoSEQ multiplex PCR; TCRdb's copy keeps in-frame clones and lacks some. The sample includes 150,000 to 200,000 clones, 80% of them seen just once. The sequenced sample was PBMCs. The chain is built from TRBV4-2 and TRBJ2-7, with 8 bases lining up with TRBD1. The TCR originated in a woman aged 30 to 39 in good health and CMV-seronegative. The CDR3 DNA follows: TGTGCCAGCAGCCAAGAAGCAGGGGGCCACTACGAGCAGTACTTC. Its translation: CASSQEAGGHYEQYF.